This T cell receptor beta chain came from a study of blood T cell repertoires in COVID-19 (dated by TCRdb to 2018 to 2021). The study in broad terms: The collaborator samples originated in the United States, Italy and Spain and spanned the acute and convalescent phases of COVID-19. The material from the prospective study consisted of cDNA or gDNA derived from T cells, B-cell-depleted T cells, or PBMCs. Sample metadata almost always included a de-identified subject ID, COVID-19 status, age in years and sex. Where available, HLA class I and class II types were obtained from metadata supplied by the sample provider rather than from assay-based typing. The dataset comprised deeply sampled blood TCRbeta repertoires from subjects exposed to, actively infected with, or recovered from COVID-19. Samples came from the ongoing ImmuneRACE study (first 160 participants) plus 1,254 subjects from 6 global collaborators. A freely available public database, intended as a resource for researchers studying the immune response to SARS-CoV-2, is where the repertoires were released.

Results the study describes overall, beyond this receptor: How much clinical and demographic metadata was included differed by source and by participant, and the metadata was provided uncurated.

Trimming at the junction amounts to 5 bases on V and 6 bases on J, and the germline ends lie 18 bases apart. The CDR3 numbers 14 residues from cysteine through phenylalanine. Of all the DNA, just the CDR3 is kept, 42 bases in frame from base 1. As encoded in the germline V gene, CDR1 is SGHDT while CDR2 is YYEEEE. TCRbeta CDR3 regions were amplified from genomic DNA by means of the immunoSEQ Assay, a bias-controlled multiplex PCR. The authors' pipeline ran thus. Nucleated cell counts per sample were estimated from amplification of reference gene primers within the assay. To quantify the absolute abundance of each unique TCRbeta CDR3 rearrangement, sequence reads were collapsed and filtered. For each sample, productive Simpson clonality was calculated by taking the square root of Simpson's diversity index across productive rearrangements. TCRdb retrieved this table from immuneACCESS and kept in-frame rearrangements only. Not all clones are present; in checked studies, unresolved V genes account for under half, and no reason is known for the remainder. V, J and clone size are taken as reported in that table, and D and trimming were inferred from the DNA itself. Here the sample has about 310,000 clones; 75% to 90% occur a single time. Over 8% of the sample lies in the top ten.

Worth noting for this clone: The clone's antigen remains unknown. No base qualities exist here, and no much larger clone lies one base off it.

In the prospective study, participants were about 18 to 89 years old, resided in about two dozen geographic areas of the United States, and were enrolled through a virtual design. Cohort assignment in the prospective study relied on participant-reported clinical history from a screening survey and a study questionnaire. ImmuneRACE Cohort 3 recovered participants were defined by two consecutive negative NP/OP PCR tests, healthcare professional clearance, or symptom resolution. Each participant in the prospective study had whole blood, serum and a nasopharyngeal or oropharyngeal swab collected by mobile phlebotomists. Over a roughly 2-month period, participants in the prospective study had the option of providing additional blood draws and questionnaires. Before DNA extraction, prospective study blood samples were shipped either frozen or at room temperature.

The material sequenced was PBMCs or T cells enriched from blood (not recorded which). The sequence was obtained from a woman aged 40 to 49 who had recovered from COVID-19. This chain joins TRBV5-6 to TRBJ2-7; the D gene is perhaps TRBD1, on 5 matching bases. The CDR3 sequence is CASRVDSLSGEQYF. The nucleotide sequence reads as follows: TGTGCCAGCAGGGTTGACAGCCTCTCTGGCGAGCAGTACTTC.